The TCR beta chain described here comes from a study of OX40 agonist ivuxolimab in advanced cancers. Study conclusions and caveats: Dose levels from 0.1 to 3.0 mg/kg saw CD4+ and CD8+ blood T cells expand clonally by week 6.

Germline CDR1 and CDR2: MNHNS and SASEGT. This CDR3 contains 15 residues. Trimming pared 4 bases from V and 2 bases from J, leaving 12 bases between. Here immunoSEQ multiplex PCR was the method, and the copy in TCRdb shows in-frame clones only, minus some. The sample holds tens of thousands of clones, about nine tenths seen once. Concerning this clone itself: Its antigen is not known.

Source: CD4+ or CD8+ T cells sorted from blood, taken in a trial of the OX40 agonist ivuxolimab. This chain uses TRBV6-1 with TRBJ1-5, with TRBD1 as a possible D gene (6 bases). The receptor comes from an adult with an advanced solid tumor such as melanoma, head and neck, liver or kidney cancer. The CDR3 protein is CASSGQGLGNQPQHF. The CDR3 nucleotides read TGTGCCAGCAGTGGTCAGGGGCTTGGCAATCAGCCCCAGCATTTT.